The 24 T cell receptor beta chains in this list originate from one sample, sequenced in a study of blood T cell repertoires in COVID-19. Produced via immunoSEQ multiplex PCR; TCRdb's table is partial and in-frame only. The sample has a few hundred thousand clones; 85% are singletons. Sequenced sample: peripheral blood. The receptors were gathered from a woman aged 18-30 years with acute or convalescent COVID-19.

This chain uses TRBV9 with TRBJ1-2, with D tentatively TRBD1 (5 bases). Between the trimmed V and J ends, which lost 3 bases and 3 bases, there was a span of 12 bases. In germline, CDR1 is SGDLS, CDR2 YYNGEE. The CDR3 extends over 14 amino acids. The CDR3 bases are TGTGCCAGCAGCGCACCGGGACTTCACTATGGCTACACCTTC. It codes for CASSAPGLHYGYTF.

J is TRBJ2-1 and V is TRBV7-6, with 8 bases identical to TRBD2. Germline CDR1 and CDR2: SGHVS and FNYEAQ. J gave up 1 base and V 5 bases, and 4 bases lay outside the gene matches. The CDR3 is 15 amino acids. In nucleotides, the CDR3 is TGTGCCAGCAGCCGTAGCGGGATATCCTACAATGAGCAGTTCTTC. Translation gives CASSRSGISYNEQFF. Based on the CDR3 plus reference TRBV7-6 and TRBJ2-1, the full variable domain is GAGVSQSPRYKVTKRGQDVALRCDPISGHVSLYWYRQALGQGPEFLTYFNYEAQQDKSGLPNDRFSAERPEGSISTLTIQRTEQRDSAMYRCASSRSGISYNEQFFGPGTRLTVL.

The chain links TRBV7-2 to TRBJ1-2; 7 bases are shared with TRBD1. The V and J ends lost 5 bases and 8 bases, in that order; junction bases with no gene match: 11. Germline CDR1 and CDR2: SGHTA and FQGNSA. The CDR3 is 14 residues long. This CDR3 is CASSPRDRPRGYTF. CDR3 DNA sequence: TGTGCCAGCAGCCCCCGGGACAGACCTCGGGGCTACACCTTC. Drawing the rest from reference TRBV7-2 and TRBJ1-2, the complete variable domain is GAGVSQSPSNKVTEKGKDVELRCDPISGHTALYWYRQSLGQGLEFLIYFQGNSAPDKSGLPSDRFSAERTGGSVSTLTIQRTQQEDSAVYLCASSPRDRPRGYTFGSGTRLTVV.

The chain employs TRBV15 and TRBJ2-5, with 7 bases lining up with TRBD2. Per the germline V gene, CDR1 is LNHNV and CDR2 is YYDKDF (reference sequence). CDR3 size: 14 residues. V shed 3 bases and J 4 bases; nucleotides not matched to a gene: 5. The CDR3 sequence is CATSRRESLETQYF. CDR3 nucleotides: TGTGCCACCAGCAGGCGGGAGTCTCTAGAGACCCAGTACTTC.

The chain has TRBV24-1 and TRBJ2-2, with 8 bases fitting TRBD2. Germline V lookup: CDR1 KGHDR, CDR2 SFDVKD. The CDR3 spans 14 residues. Germline trimming cut 10 bases from V and 1 base from J; bases unmatched to any gene: 4. The CDR3 DNA reads as TGTGCCACAACCGGGACTAGGAACACCGGGGAGCTGTTTTTT. It translates to CATTGTRNTGELFF.

The sample holds a few counts of this clone. V gene TRBV27 combines with J gene TRBJ1-1; perhaps TRBD1 as D (6 bases). The germline CDR1 and CDR2 sequences are MNHEY and SMNVEV (reference sequence). The V end lost 3 bases, the J end lost 2 bases, and 13 bases lay between the germline ends. The CDR3 runs 15 residues. The CDR3 DNA reads as TGTGCCAGCAGTTTGGTGGGGGGGCCCAACACTGAAGCTTTCTTT. Protein product: CASSLVGGPNTEAFF.

The chain recombines TRBV18 with TRBJ1-6, with D possibly matching TRBD1 (5 bases). Germline V lookup: CDR1 KGHSH, CDR2 LQKENI. The CDR3 is 14 amino acids. V lost 5 bases and J 8 bases, leaving 13 bases between the germline ends. CDR3 sequence reads: CASSTDSSHSPLHF. CDR3 DNA sequence: TGTGCCAGCTCAACCGACAGTTCGCATTCACCCCTCCACTTT.

The CDR3 nucleotides are TGTGCCAGTAGTACACAGGGGGAACATTCACCCCTCCACTTT. Its translation is CASSTQGEHSPLHF. The chain employs TRBV19 and TRBJ1-6, with TRBD1 matching 8 bases. The germline CDR1 and CDR2 sequences are LNHDA and SQIVND (reference sequence). J gave up 8 bases and V 4 bases, and 4 bases lay outside the gene matches. CDR3 length: 14 amino acids.

The chain has TRBV20-1 and TRBJ1-5; D might be TRBD1 (5 bases). The CDR3 has 16 amino acids. Trimming left V 3 bases short and J 3 bases short, with 18 bases between. Germline CDR1 DFQATT, CDR2 SNEGSKA (reference sequence). CDR3 in amino acids: CSASPSTGDFNQPQHF. The CDR3 DNA follows: TGCAGTGCTAGTCCCTCGACGGGGGATTTCAATCAGCCCCAGCATTTT.

V usage is TRBV10-3 and J usage is TRBJ1-2, with D unresolved. The germline V gene encodes CDR1 ENHRY and CDR2 SYGVKD. V was shortened by 6 bases and J by 4 bases, with 12 bases between the two germline ends. The CDR3 covers 13 residues. This CDR3 is CAISRQETYGYTF. The DNA for the CDR3 is TGTGCCATCAGCCGACAAGAGACCTATGGCTACACCTTC.

The genes are TRBV28 and TRBJ1-5; D remains unclear. Germline V gene sequence: CDR1 MDHEN, CDR2 SYDVKM. The germline V and J ends were trimmed by 3 bases and 0 bases, with 21 bases remaining between them. This CDR3 contains 19 residues. The CDR3 DNA follows: TGTGCCAGCAGTTTCGGTGGTGGGGAGGGCCTGTATAGCAATCAGCCCCAGCATTTT. Protein: CASSFGGGEGLYSNQPQHF. Looking up the rest from reference TRBV28 and TRBJ1-5 gives the full variable domain: DVKVTQSSRYLVKRTGEKVFLECVQDMDHENMFWYRQDPGLGLRLIYFSYDVKMKEKGDIPEGYSVSREKKERFSLILESASTNQTSMYLCASSFGGGEGLYSNQPQHFGDGTRLSIL.

The J gene is TRBJ1-2, the V gene TRBV28; no clear D gene. The CDR3 is made up of 10 amino acids. The ends were cut back, 8 bases at V and 7 bases at J, with 8 bases in the middle. Per the germline V gene, CDR1 is MDHEN and CDR2 is SYDVKM. Here the CDR3 reads CASGLGGYTF. CDR3 coding DNA: TGTGCCAGCGGCCTAGGTGGCTACACCTTC.

The rearrangement joins TRBV4-1 to TRBJ2-3; TRBD1 might be the D (6 bases). In germline, CDR1 is MGHRA, CDR2 YSYEKL. CDR3 length equals 14 residues. V lost 4 bases and J 6 bases, leaving 14 bases between the germline ends. CDR3 sequence reads: CASSPTGLGDTQYF. The CDR3 DNA is TGCGCCAGCAGCCCAACAGGGCTCGGGGATACGCAGTATTTT.

The V call is TRBV19, the J call TRBJ1-2; perhaps TRBD1 as D (6 bases). V lost 0 bases to trimming and J lost 7 bases, with 21 bases between them. The V gene's germline CDR1 is LNHDA and CDR2 SQIVND (reference sequence). This CDR3 spans 17 amino acids. The chain's CDR3 is CASSIEIGGGVIGGYTF. The CDR3 bases are TGTGCCAGTAGTATAGAGATCGGCGGGGGCGTTATCGGTGGCTACACCTTC.

V is TRBV19 and J is TRBJ2-7, with D possibly being TRBD2 (6 bases). Trimming took 6 bases from V and 0 from J, leaving 15 bases between them. The CDR3 is made up of 15 amino acids. Germline V gene lookup returns CDR1 LNHDA and CDR2 SQIVND (reference sequence). The CDR3 DNA is TGTGCCAGTAGGAGAGCGGGCCAAAGCTCCTACGAGCAGTACTTC. Translating gives CASRRAGQSSYEQYF.

This clone was observed a single time. The V gene is TRBV25-1, the J gene TRBJ1-4; D is undetermined. The CDR3 totals 14 residues. From germline, CDR1 is MGHDK and CDR2 SYGVNS. Trimming pared 3 bases from V and 0 bases from J, leaving 5 bases between. Here the CDR3 reads CASSDVATNEKLFF. CDR3 in DNA: TGTGCCAGCAGTGACGTTGCAACTAATGAAAAACTGTTTTTT.

The chain recombines TRBV7-3 with TRBJ2-1; 10 bases are shared with TRBD2. The V gene's germline CDR1 is SGHTA and CDR2 FQGTGA. The V gene end was trimmed by 2 bases and the J gene end by 5 bases; junction bases not matched to a gene: 3. The CDR3 sequence is 15 residues long. CDR3 DNA: TGTGCCAGCAGCTTACTCGGACTAGCGGACAATGAGCAGTTCTTC. It yields the protein CASSLLGLADNEQFF.

The table lists this clone with a count of one. V gene TRBV7-3 combines with J gene TRBJ1-2; TRBD1 matches at 8 bases. Germline CDR1 and CDR2: SGHTA and FQGTGA. J lost 7 bases, V lost 0 bases, and 13 bases had no gene match. The CDR3 consists of 17 residues. The DNA of the CDR3 is TGTGCCAGCAGCTTAACCGGACAGGGCCCCGAAGGTCGTGGCTACACCTTC. Encoded protein: CASSLTGQGPEGRGYTF.

As to this clone: One junction end disagrees with the germline gene, perhaps due to a read error. V and J are TRBV29-1 and TRBJ1-2; D is perhaps TRBD1 (6 bases). Germline assignment: CDR1 SQVTM and CDR2 ANQGSEA. The CDR3 sequence is 14 residues long. Written as DNA, the CDR3 is TGCAGCGTCGAAGGAGAGGGGGAGAACTATGGCTACACCTTC. This gives the protein CSVEGEGENYGYTF.

This chain connects TRBV19 to TRBJ2-2, with a tentative D call TRBD2 (6 bases). Germline V gives CDR1 LNHDA, CDR2 SQIVND (reference sequence). Trimming stripped 7 bases from V and 3 bases from J, with 12 bases between. This CDR3 has 14 amino acids. CDR3 DNA sequence: TGTGCCAGTACCCCTGAGCGGGACACCGGGGAGCTGTTTTTT. This translates into CASTPERDTGELFF.

V gene TRBV10-3 combines with J gene TRBJ2-7; 7 bases are shared with TRBD1. The CDR3 covers 15 residues. CDR1 and CDR2 (germline): ENHRY, SYGVKD. Germline trimming cut 4 bases from V and 1 base from J; bases unmatched to any gene: 7. CDR3 in DNA: TGTGCCATCAGTGTCAACCCGGGACAGTCCTACGAGCAGTACTTC. It specifies CAISVNPGQSYEQYF.

The chain employs TRBV18 and TRBJ1-3; D unresolved. V was shortened by 6 bases and J by 7 bases, with 22 bases between the two germline ends. Germline V gene sequence: CDR1 KGHSH, CDR2 LQKENI. This CDR3 has 16 amino acids. The CDR3 coding sequence is TGTGCCAGCTCCTCTCAGGCGGGTACTCGTCCGAACACCATATATTTT. It is translated as CASSSQAGTRPNTIYF. Complete variable domain (other parts from reference TRBV18 and TRBJ1-3): NAGVMQNPRHLVRRRGQEARLRCSPMKGHSHVYWYRQLPEEGLKFMVYLQKENIIDESGMPKERFSAEFPKEGPSILRIQQVVRGDSAAYFCASSSQAGTRPNTIYFGEGSWLTVV.

In its sample, this clone was seen once. V gene TRBV6-5 combines with J gene TRBJ1-2, with TRBD1 as a possible D gene (6 bases). Trimming stripped 7 bases from V and 2 bases from J, with 14 bases between. Germline CDR1 reads MNHEY; CDR2 reads SVGAGI. This CDR3 contains 14 residues. In nucleotides, the CDR3 is TGTGCCAGCAATCAGGGGTTGTTCAACTATGGCTACACCTTC. Amino acids: CASNQGLFNYGYTF.

The chain couples TRBV14 to TRBJ2-5; no reliable D call. CDR3 length: 13 residues. Germline values: CDR1 SGHDN, CDR2 FVKESK. The V and J ends lost 0 bases and 4 bases respectively, with 6 bases between them. CDR3 coding DNA: TGTGCCAGCAGCCAAGACAATTCAGAGACCCAGTACTTC. Its protein is CASSQDNSETQYF.